The 20 T cell receptor beta chains given below trace back to one sample, sequenced in a study of T cell responses to AZD1222 COVID-19 vaccine. Some clones are missing from TCRdb's copy, which holds only in-frame ones; the method was immunoSEQ multiplex PCR. Of around 140,000 clones in the sample, almost 90% were seen once. This specimen was peripheral blood, taken 28 days after the second AZD1222 dose. Receptors were obtained from an adult who received the AZD1222 COVID-19 vaccine.

This clone occurred a few times. The CDR3: CASSPRDNSIYETQYF. CDR3 coding DNA: TGTGCCAGCAGCCCTCGGGATAATTCGATCTACGAGACCCAGTACTTC. The V and J genes are TRBV7-9 and TRBJ2-5, with D perhaps matching TRBD2 (5 bases). This CDR3 has 16 amino acids. V lost 5 bases and J lost 5, with 21 bases in between. CDR1 and CDR2 from the germline V gene are SEHNR and FQNEAQ (reference sequence).

This rearrangement joins TRBV30 to TRBJ1-1; D remains ambiguous. Germline V gene sequence: CDR1 GTSNPN, CDR2 SVGIG (reference sequence). The CDR3 runs to 14 residues. V was clipped by 1 base and J by 0 bases, with 9 bases between them. CDR3: CAWSGQLLNTEAFF. In DNA, the CDR3 is TGTGCCTGGAGTGGGCAGCTCCTGAACACTGAAGCTTTCTTT.

The rearrangement links TRBV27 to TRBJ1-2, with D hard to call. Germline V lookup: CDR1 MNHEY, CDR2 SMNVEV (reference sequence). The length of the CDR3 is 14 residues. Trimming shortened V by 5 bases and J by 2 bases, and 12 bases separated the two germline ends. The CDR3 sequence: CASSPLSRNYGYTF. The CDR3 DNA follows: TGTGCCAGCAGTCCCCTCTCGCGGAACTATGGCTACACCTTC.

This clone showed up just a few times. The rearrangement joins TRBV6-2 or TRBV6-3 to TRBJ2-2, with TRBD1 identical over 10 bases. The CDR3 extends over 14 amino acids. In germline, CDR1 is MNHEY, CDR2 SVGEGT. V trimming: 4 bases; J trimming: 7 bases; junction bases outside the gene matches: 3. CDR3 nucleotides: TGTGCCAGCAGTTCGACAGGGGGCCACGGGGAGCTGTTTTTT. It translates to CASSSTGGHGELFF.

This chain uses TRBV28 with TRBJ1-5; perhaps TRBD1 as D (5 bases). From germline, CDR1 is MDHEN and CDR2 SYDVKM. V was pared by 3 bases and J by 3 bases, with 12 bases between. The CDR3 loop spans 15 amino acids. Here the CDR3 DNA reads TGTGCCAGCAGTTTGGGTGGACAATTCAATCAGCCCCAGCATTTT. As protein: CASSLGGQFNQPQHF.

The chain has TRBV3-1 (or the pseudogene TRBV3-2) and TRBJ1-1; D unclear. V lost 1 base, J lost 6 bases, and 9 bases lay in between. The CDR3 is 13 amino acids. CDR1 is LGHDT and CDR2 is YNNKEL in the germline V gene (reference sequence). The CDR3 nucleotides are TGTGCCAGCAGCCAAGGGAGGGTGGCTGAAGCTTTCTTT. Its translation: CASSQGRVAEAFF.

This chain uses TRBV19 with TRBJ2-3; TRBD1 or TRBD2 may be the D gene (6 bases each). The CDR3 is made up of 14 amino acids. Germline CDR1 is LNHDA and CDR2 is SQIVND (reference sequence). The V gene lost 1 base and the J gene lost 6 bases, with 11 bases spanning the gap. The CDR3 sequence: CASSIAGAWDTQYF. The DNA for the CDR3 is TGTGCCAGTAGTATAGCGGGGGCGTGGGATACGCAGTATTTT.

This clone was observed a single time. This rearrangement joins TRBV5-6 to TRBJ1-5, with D unclear. Germline V gives CDR1 SGHDT, CDR2 YYEEEE. CDR3 length: 12 amino acids. Trimming removed 4 bases at V and 2 bases at J, with 4 bases between. CDR3 coding DNA: TGTGCCAGCAGCAAGGGCAATCAGCCCCAGCATTTT. Translating gives CASSKGNQPQHF.

The V call is TRBV25-1, the J call TRBJ2-1; 9 bases fit TRBD2. There are 16 residues in the CDR3. V lost 4 bases and J lost 5; bases outside the gene matches: 9. Germline V gives CDR1 MGHDK, CDR2 SYGVNS. In nucleotides, the CDR3 is TGTGCCAGCAGTGTTCTAGCGGGGAGGGAGAACAATGAGCAGTTCTTC. Translated, it gives CASSVLAGRENNEQFF.

This clone has a handful of counts. The rearrangement links TRBV19 to TRBJ2-2; D unclear. Germline CDR1 and CDR2: LNHDA and SQIVND (reference sequence). The ends were cut back, 4 bases at V and 9 bases at J, with 9 bases in the middle. The CDR3 is made up of 12 amino acids. The CDR3 bases are TGTGCCAGTAGTAATACAGAACGGGAGCTGTTTTTT. This codes for CASSNTERELFF.

This chain uses TRBV19 with TRBJ2-1; 9 nucleotides agree with TRBD1. Germline V gives CDR1 LNHDA, CDR2 SQIVND (reference sequence). With V trimmed by 9 bases and J by 2 bases, 5 bases remained unmatched. The CDR3 runs 14 residues. The CDR3 DNA follows: TGTGCCAGCGGGACAGGGTTGGCCTACAATGAGCAGTTCTTC. It is translated as CASGTGLAYNEQFF. The full variable domain, completed using reference TRBV19 and TRBJ2-1, is DGGITQSPKYLFRKEGQNVTLSCEQNLNHDAMYWYRQDPGQGLRLIYYSQIVNDFQKGDIAEGYSVSREKKESFPLTVTSAQKNPTAFYLCASGTGLAYNEQFFGPGTRLTVL.

This chain joins TRBV3-1 (or the pseudogene TRBV3-2) and TRBJ1-4, with 7 bases fitting TRBD1. The CDR3 length is 16 residues. Unmatched junction bases numbered 14, after V lost 1 base and J lost 12 bases. Germline V CDR1 and CDR2: LGHDT, YNNKEL (reference sequence). CDR3 DNA sequence: TGTGCCAGCAGCCAAGCTACGACAGGGCGGACGGGGGAACTGTTTTTT. Translating gives CASSQATTGRTGELFF.

The genes are TRBV4-3 and TRBJ2-7; D possibly corresponds to TRBD2 (5 bases). The ends were cut back, 4 bases at V and 0 bases at J, with 19 bases in the middle. Germline CDR1 is LGHNA and CDR2 is YSLEER. The CDR3 is 17 amino acids. CDR3: CASSLHYRGGSSYEQYF. The CDR3 DNA reads as TGCGCCAGCAGCCTCCATTACCGCGGCGGGTCCTCCTACGAGCAGTACTTC.

The count of this clone is one. CDR3 protein: CASSPDSPGGLADRYTF. CDR3 nucleotide sequence: TGCGCCAGCAGCCCAGATTCCCCAGGGGGCTTGGCGGATCGCTACACCTTC. The J gene is TRBJ1-2, the V gene TRBV5-1, with TRBD1 matching over 8 bases. The CDR3 covers 17 residues. V gave up 4 bases and J gave up 9 bases; unmatched junction bases: 20. Germline V CDR1 and CDR2: SGHRS, YFSETQ.

The genes are TRBV19 and TRBJ2-7; D unresolved. The CDR3 runs to 14 residues. In germline, CDR1 is LNHDA, CDR2 SQIVND (reference sequence). Between the trimmed V and J ends, which lost 6 bases and 3 bases, there was a span of 15 bases. The CDR3, as DNA: TGTGCCAGTAGCACACGGATCGGTAGCTACGAGCAGTACTTC. Translation gives CASSTRIGSYEQYF.

The chain has TRBV14 and TRBJ1-3; D remains ambiguous. The CDR3 covers 14 residues. CDR1 is SGHDN, CDR2 FVKESK, per germline. The germline V and J ends were trimmed by 2 bases and 3 bases, with 8 bases remaining between them. CDR3 sequence (DNA): TGTGCCAGCAGCCAAACCGGGGTTGGAAACACCATATATTTT. Translation gives CASSQTGVGNTIYF.

The CDR3 region has the DNA TGTGCCAGCAGTGAAGCACGGGGCCCCCTCGGCGAGCAGTACTTC. It specifies CASSEARGPLGEQYF. V is TRBV6-1 and J is TRBJ2-7; either TRBD1 or TRBD2 may supply D (5 bases each). With 0 bases removed from V and 6 bases from J, the gap between germline ends came to 15 bases. The CDR3 runs 15 residues. Germline lookup yields CDR1 MNHNS and CDR2 SASEGT.

This clone was counted only a few times. This sequence joins TRBV19 and TRBJ2-3, with a tentative D call TRBD2 (5 bases). V lost 9 bases, J lost 5 bases, and 9 bases lay in between. Germline V gives CDR1 LNHDA, CDR2 SQIVND (reference sequence). CDR3 length: 11 residues. This CDR3 is CASWAGDTQYF. The CDR3 nucleotides read TGTGCCAGCTGGGCGGGAGATACGCAGTATTTT.

V is TRBV4-2 and J is TRBJ2-1, with a tentative D call TRBD2 (6 bases). The CDR3 covers 17 residues. Between the trimmed V and J ends, which lost 0 bases and 0 bases, there was a span of 12 bases. The germline gives CDR1 LGHNA, CDR2 YNFKEQ. CDR3 DNA: TGTGCCAGCAGCCAAGATCTCGCCGGGAGCTCCTACAATGAGCAGTTCTTC. This encodes CASSQDLAGSSYNEQFF.

The V gene is TRBV19, the J gene TRBJ1-1, with D unresolved. CDR3 length equals 14 residues. The V gene lost 6 bases and the J gene lost 3 bases, with 14 bases spanning the gap. Germline V lookup: CDR1 LNHDA, CDR2 SQIVND (reference sequence). As DNA, the CDR3 is TGTGCCAGTAGCCTCAGGAGCGGGTACACTGAAGCTTTCTTT. Translating gives CASSLRSGYTEAFF.